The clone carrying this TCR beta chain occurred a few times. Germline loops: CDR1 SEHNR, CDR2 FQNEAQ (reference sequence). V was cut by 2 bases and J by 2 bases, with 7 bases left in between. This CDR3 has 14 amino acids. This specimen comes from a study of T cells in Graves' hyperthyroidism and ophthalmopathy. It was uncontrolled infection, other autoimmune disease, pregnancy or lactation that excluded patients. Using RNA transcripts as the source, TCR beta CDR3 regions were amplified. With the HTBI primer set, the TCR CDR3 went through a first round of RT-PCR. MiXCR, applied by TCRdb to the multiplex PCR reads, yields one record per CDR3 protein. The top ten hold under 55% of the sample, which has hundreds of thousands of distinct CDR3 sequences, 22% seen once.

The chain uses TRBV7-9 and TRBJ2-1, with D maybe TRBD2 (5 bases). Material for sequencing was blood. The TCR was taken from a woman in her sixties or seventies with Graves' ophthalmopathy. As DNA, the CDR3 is TGTGCCAGCAGCTTACAACTAGCCTACAATGAGCAGTTCTTC. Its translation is CASSLQLAYNEQFF.